This TCR beta chain comes out of a study of CD8 T cells in ankylosing spondylitis. 5'-RACE, quantitative and with molecular barcodes, yielded the TCR beta libraries. Via MiXCR, TCRdb re-called the 5' RACE reads, giving one row per CDR3 protein. Counted here are 35,000 or so distinct CDR3 sequences, approximately 15% occurring once; the ten biggest clones make up approximately 50%. The CDR3 covers 13 residues. Deletions cut 4 bases from V and 8 bases from J, with 11 bases between. Germline loops: CDR1 MNHEY, CDR2 SVGAGI. There are a few counts of this clonotype. The genes are TRBV6-5 and TRBJ1-4, with D perhaps matching TRBD1 (6 bases). This TCR was sampled from a male donor with ankylosing spondylitis or in good health (not recorded which). The sample consisted of blood. The CDR3 protein is CASSWDTREKLFF. The CDR3, as DNA: TGTGCCAGCAGTTGGGACACGAGGGAAAAACTGTTTTTT.